The 22 T cell receptor beta chains below were found in one sample sequenced in a study of CD8 T cells in ankylosing spondylitis. General study points: Ankylosing spondylitis blood seemed to carry a telltale TCR beta motif made of under ten highly homologous variants.

MiXCR was run by TCRdb on the 5' RACE reads, yielding one entry per CDR3 protein. The sample carries some 700,000 distinct CDR3 sequences, roughly 20% recorded once. No antigen has been assigned to these receptors. What was sequenced was blood, either unsorted or a sorted T cell fraction (not recorded which). The origin of the receptors is a male donor with ankylosing spondylitis.

This clonotype was seen at least ten times. Relative to the germline gene, one junction end is altered; a read error may explain this. The chain recombines TRBV5-1 with TRBJ2-1; TRBD2 matches 12 bases. There are 15 residues in the CDR3. Germline V gene sequence: CDR1 SGHRS, CDR2 YFSETQ. This CDR3 reads CASSPTSGSYNEQFF. CDR3 DNA sequence: TGTGCCAGCAGCCCGACTAGCGGGAGTTACAATGAGCAGTTCTTC.

V gene TRBV5-5 combines with J gene TRBJ2-7, with D perhaps matching TRBD1 (5 bases). V lost 0 bases and J lost 0, with 7 bases in between. Looked up from germline, CDR1 is SGHKS and CDR2 is YYEKEE (reference sequence). The CDR3 length is 14 residues. The CDR3 reads CASSLGQHSYEQYF. Written as DNA, the CDR3 is TGTGCCAGCAGCTTGGGACAGCACTCCTACGAGCAGTACTTC.

The chain uses TRBV9 and TRBJ2-3; D might be TRBD1 (5 bases). The CDR3 has 13 residues. Germline V gives CDR1 SGDLS, CDR2 YYNGEE. The V gene lost 10 bases and the J gene lost 3 bases, with 15 bases spanning the gap. The CDR3, as DNA: TGTGCCTGCTCCCGCGACAGTACAGATACGCAGTATTTT. Residues: CACSRDSTDTQYF.

The J gene is TRBJ1-4, the V gene TRBV7-9; 8 nucleotides align to TRBD1. The V gene's germline CDR1 is SEHNR and CDR2 FQNEAQ (reference sequence). This CDR3 has 14 amino acids. Trimming took 4 bases from V and 5 from J; bases not matched to a gene: 3. The CDR3 here is CASSYRQGNEKLFF. The CDR3, as DNA: TGTGCCAGCAGCTACCGACAGGGGAATGAAAAACTGTTTTTT.

This clonotype turned up a few times. The V call is TRBV7-9, the J call TRBJ2-1; D not certain. V was pared by 2 bases and J by 4 bases, with 9 bases between. CDR1 and CDR2 from the germline V gene are SEHNR and FQNEAQ (reference sequence). This CDR3 has 14 residues. CDR3 in amino acids: CASSLKDGYNEQFF. In nucleotides, the CDR3 is TGTGCCAGCAGCTTAAAGGACGGATACAATGAGCAGTTCTTC.

Written as DNA, the CDR3 is TGTGCCAGCAGCCCTCTGGCGGGGTATCAGCCCCAGCATTTT. Amino acids: CASSPLAGYQPQHF. The V call is TRBV7-2, the J call TRBJ1-5, with D hard to call. Trimming removed 5 bases at V and 5 bases at J, with 13 bases between. The CDR3 contains 14 residues. From germline, CDR1 is SGHTA and CDR2 FQGNSA.

This clonotype was seen repeatedly, ten times or more. This sequence joins TRBV15 and TRBJ2-1; no definite D call. The germline gives CDR1 LNHNV, CDR2 YYDKDF (reference sequence). The CDR3 is 14 residues long. The ends were cut back, 0 bases at V and 6 bases at J, with 9 bases in the middle. DNA for the CDR3: TGTGCCACCAGCAGAGATCATCCCCCCAATGAGCAGTTCTTC. Protein: CATSRDHPPNEQFF.

The gene calls are TRBV6-1 and TRBJ1-5; possibly TRBD1 for D (5 bases). The germline V gene has CDR1 MNHNS and CDR2 SASEGT. The V end was cut by 4 bases, the J end by 4 bases, with 8 bases between. This CDR3 region has 13 residues. CDR3 sequence (DNA): TGTGCCAGCAGTGGAGGGGTTAATCAGCCCCAGCATTTT. This gives the protein CASSGGVNQPQHF.

The chain uses TRBV12-3 or TRBV12-4 and TRBJ1-1; no definite D call. V was trimmed by 5 bases and J by 5 bases, leaving 12 bases between them. The CDR3 extends over 13 amino acids. CDR3 nucleotide sequence: TGTGCCAGCAGTCCGGAAAGGGTTACTGAAGCTTTCTTT. Its translation: CASSPERVTEAFF.

The chain links TRBV11-2 to TRBJ2-5; D ambiguous. This CDR3 spans 13 amino acids. Deletions cut 5 bases from V and 3 bases from J, with 10 bases between. Germline V CDR1 and CDR2: SGHAT, FQNNGV. In DNA form, the CDR3 reads TGTGCCAGCAGCAAAACGCTTGAAGAGACCCAGTACTTC. Protein: CASSKTLEETQYF.

This chain joins TRBV27 and TRBJ2-2; the match to TRBD1 covers 7 bases. The ends lost 5 bases at V and 0 bases at J; junction bases unmatched: 6. Per the germline V gene, CDR1 is MNHEY and CDR2 is SMNVEV (reference sequence). This CDR3 has 16 residues. The CDR3 nucleotides read TGTGCCAGCAGTAAAATAGGGACAGCGAACACCGGGGAGCTGTTTTTT. Translated, it gives CASSKIGTANTGELFF.

The genes are TRBV20-1 and TRBJ2-2; D gene uncertain. The CDR3 runs 13 residues. The germline V gene encodes CDR1 DFQATT and CDR2 SNEGSKA (reference sequence). V was shortened by 6 bases and J by 1 base, with 9 bases between the two germline ends. In DNA form, the CDR3 reads TGCAGTGCAAGGACCCGGAACACCGGGGAGCTGTTTTTT. This gives the protein CSARTRNTGELFF.

This clonotype was observed at least ten times. V is TRBV4-2 and J is TRBJ2-3; D remains unclear. This CDR3 contains 15 residues. Looked up from germline, CDR1 is LGHNA and CDR2 is YNFKEQ. Trimming took 1 base from V and 2 from J, leaving 10 bases between them. CDR3 nucleotides: TGTGCCAGCAGCCAAGGTGGACCGGACACAGATACGCAGTATTTT. Amino acids: CASSQGGPDTDTQYF.

The gene calls are TRBV27 and TRBJ1-1, with D perhaps matching TRBD1 (5 bases). Germline V gene data show CDR1 as MNHEY and CDR2 as SMNVEV (reference sequence). V was pared by 8 bases and J by 0 bases, with 19 bases between. There are 16 residues in the CDR3. DNA for the CDR3: TGTGCCAGCTGCTCCTCCGAGGGGAGGATGAACACTGAAGCTTTCTTT. It encodes CASCSSEGRMNTEAFF.

V gene TRBV5-1 combines with J gene TRBJ2-5; D gene ambiguous. V lost 5 bases and J 1 base, leaving 9 bases between the germline ends. There are 13 residues in the CDR3. Germline V gene lookup returns CDR1 SGHRS and CDR2 YFSETQ. The chain's CDR3 is CASRSLSQETQYF. CDR3 DNA: TGCGCCAGCAGGAGCCTTTCCCAAGAGACCCAGTACTTC.

This clonotype was seen more than once but under ten times. The J gene is TRBJ1-5, the V gene TRBV7-8; no reliable D call. The CDR3 is made up of 13 amino acids. Per germline, CDR1 SGHVS and CDR2 FQNEAQ. The ends were cut back, 5 bases at V and 6 bases at J, with 11 bases in the middle. CDR3 bases: TGTGCCAGCAGCCCCCCGTTTAGTCAGCCCCAGCATTTT. This gives the protein CASSPPFSQPQHF.

This chain connects TRBV28 to TRBJ1-6; D call uncertain. With 5 bases removed from V and 7 bases from J, the gap between germline ends came to 15 bases. The CDR3 consists of 15 residues. The germline V gene has CDR1 MDHEN and CDR2 SYDVKM. The CDR3 spells CASSEKAVLNSPLHF. In DNA form, the CDR3 reads TGTGCCAGCAGTGAAAAGGCGGTGCTGAATTCACCCCTCCACTTT.

This clonotype has a handful of counts. This chain uses TRBV5-6 with TRBJ2-6; 10 bases align to TRBD2. The CDR3 runs to 18 residues. Germline-derived CDR1 and CDR2 are SGHDT and YYEEEE. V shed 9 bases and J 3 bases; nucleotides not matched to a gene: 15. In DNA, the CDR3 is TGTGCCACCCTAGAGGGTGGGACTAGCGTGTTTGGGGCCAACGTCCTGACTTTC. Translated, it gives CATLEGGTSVFGANVLTF.

The chain has TRBV20-1 and TRBJ2-1, with D perhaps TRBD2 (6 bases). The V gene's germline CDR1 is DFQATT and CDR2 SNEGSKA (reference sequence). This CDR3 is built from 12 residues. Trimming took off 4 bases at V and 10 bases at J, with 14 bases between the two ends. CDR3 residues: CSATRDGGEQFF. DNA of the CDR3: TGCAGTGCTACCCGTGACGGGGGAGAGCAGTTCTTC.

The chain has TRBV20-1 and TRBJ2-2; D is possibly TRBD2 (5 bases). The length of the CDR3 is 13 residues. CDR1 and CDR2 from the germline V gene are DFQATT and SNEGSKA (reference sequence). The ends were cut back, 3 bases at V and 3 bases at J, with 8 bases in the middle. CDR3 sequence: CSASSGYTGELFF. The CDR3 coding sequence is TGCAGTGCTAGCAGCGGATACACCGGGGAGCTGTTTTTT.

This clonotype occurred a few times. The chain recombines TRBV7-8 with TRBJ2-2; D gene unclear. Germline V gene sequence: CDR1 SGHVS, CDR2 FQNEAQ. The ends were cut back, 5 bases at V and 1 base at J, with 8 bases in the middle. CDR3 length equals 14 residues. The CDR3 reads CASSTRQNTGELFF. The CDR3 DNA reads as TGTGCCAGCAGCACCCGACAGAACACCGGGGAGCTGTTTTTT.

There are a few counts of this clonotype. This chain connects TRBV10-3 to TRBJ2-3; tentative D call: TRBD2 (5 bases). Germline values: CDR1 ENHRY, CDR2 SYGVKD. V was pared by 4 bases and J by 2 bases, with 10 bases between. There are 14 residues in the CDR3. The CDR3 sequence: CAISGPSLTDTQYF. The CDR3 DNA is TGTGCCATCAGTGGGCCTAGCCTCACAGATACGCAGTATTTT.